The clone carrying this T cell receptor (beta chain) was detected only a few times. The data belong to a study of T cell changes during pregnancy in multiple sclerosis. Clones were read by immunoSEQ multiplex PCR, and TCRdb kept only the in-frame ones, dropping some. This sample has about 85,000 clones, with more than 85% found just once. This TCR derives from a female donor with multiple sclerosis, enrolled in a pregnancy study. Sequences were derived from peripheral blood, sampled in the first trimester of pregnancy.

The CDR3 region is CASSVGTGDYEKLFF. CDR3 DNA: TGTGCCAGCAGCGTAGGGACAGGGGACTATGAAAAACTGTTTTTT. The chain joins TRBV9 to TRBJ1-4, with 9 positions matching TRBD1. The V segment lost 0 bases and the J segment 6 bases; nucleotides outside the gene matches: 3. Per the germline V gene, CDR1 is SGDLS and CDR2 is YYNGEE. This CDR3 has 15 residues.